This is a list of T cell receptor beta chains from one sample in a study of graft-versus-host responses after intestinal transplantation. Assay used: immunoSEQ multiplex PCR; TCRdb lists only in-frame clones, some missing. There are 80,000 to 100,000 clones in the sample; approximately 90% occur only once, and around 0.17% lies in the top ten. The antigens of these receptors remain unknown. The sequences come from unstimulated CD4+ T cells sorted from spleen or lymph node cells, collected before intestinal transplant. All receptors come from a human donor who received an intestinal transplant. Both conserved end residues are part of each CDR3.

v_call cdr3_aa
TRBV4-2 CASSKELLNEKLFF
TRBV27 CASSFYRGQETQYF
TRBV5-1 CASSLAIAGQQETQYF
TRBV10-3 CAISDWLPGLPLYNEQFF
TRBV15 CATSPRGSGGSYEQYF
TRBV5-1 CASSLSQGTGELFF
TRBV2 CASRWGQGAEKLFF
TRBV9 CASSVEDAGQGRDYGYTF
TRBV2 CASRRQGNQPQHF
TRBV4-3 CASSQVTAAGYGYTF
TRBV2 CASSGAGRNNSPLHF
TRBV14 CASSQDRRQGRRETQYF
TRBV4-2 CASSQDPAGPRHTQYF
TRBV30 CAWSVPSGGAYNEQFF
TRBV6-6 CASSPSGTDLYYGYTF
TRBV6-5 CASTKSRGSGNTIYF
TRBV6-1 CATNDGTVNYGYTF
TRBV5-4 CASSLAGGGQETQYF
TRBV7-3 CASSLIGGPDTEAFF
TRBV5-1 CASSLALAGSEQYF
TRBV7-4 CASSLLFQNTGELFF
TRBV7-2 CASSLEGTLSDTQYF
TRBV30 CAWNGPGAPSYEQYF
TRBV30 CAWSAYSSKSTEAFF
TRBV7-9 CASSLGASGRAIDTQYF
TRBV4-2 CASSQTSGGAGTDTQYF
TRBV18 CASSPRELSGETQYF
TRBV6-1 CASGENSYYGYTF
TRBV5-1 CASSPINSGTHYEQYF
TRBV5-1 CASSLATDRLRYGYTF
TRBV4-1 CASSPGQGPSGANVLTF
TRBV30 CAYPGGSSGNTIYF
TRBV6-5 CASSSLGQPQHF
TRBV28 CASSYPGRTSGRARREQFF
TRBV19 CASSNRGTDTQYF
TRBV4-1 CASSQQYTGVNSPLHF
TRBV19 CASSPPGQGMRRQYF
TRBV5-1 CASSSDRIMNTEAFF
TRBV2 CASSAGVLRNTIYF
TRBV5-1 CASSASLAPFSTDTQYF
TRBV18 CASSPDIGRGTEAFF
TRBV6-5 CASRGQGFANTEAFF
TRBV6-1 CASSEAPTGGWNEQFF
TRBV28 CASTSGQGIWDTEAFF
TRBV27 CASSLSRVGANVLTF
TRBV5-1 CASSQRGAGSGNTIYF